Listed below are T cell receptor beta chains from one sample, sequenced in a study of identical twins. TCRdb re-called the 5' RACE reads with MiXCR, one entry per CDR3 protein. This sample carries 250,000 to 350,000 distinct CDR3 sequences, under 9% of them seen once, and the ten largest clones take 2.1%. In addition, the sample was reused for a study of yellow fever vaccine responses in identical twins.

The sequencing input was memory (CD45RO+) T cells sorted from blood. Receptors originate from a woman under 30 in good health. Each CDR3 is given with its conserved first and last residue. D genes are given only for firm matches. Size is omitted from some rows. Given values are once, few, many or a class for expanded clones.

few,-,TRBJ2-2,TRBV5-6,TGTGCCAGCAGCGTACGACAGATAGAATGGTGGGCCGGGGAGCTGTTTTTT,CASSVRQIEWWAGELFF
many,TRBD2,TRBJ2-3,TRBV5-1,TGCGCCAGCAGCTTTCCCAGACTAGCGATAGGCACAGATACGCAGTATTTT,CASSFPRLAIGTDTQYF
-,-,TRBJ2-3,TRBV28,TGTGCCAGCAGCCGAACGGGCAGTCAGCTCACAGATACGCAGTATTTT,CASSRTGSQLTDTQYF
few,-,TRBJ2-2,TRBV3-1,TGTGCCAGCAGCCCCCAGGGAGGGGAGCTGTTTTTT,CASSPQGGELFF
few,TRBD2,TRBJ2-1,TRBV24-1,TGTGCCACCAGTGACTCCGGGACTATATACAATGAGCAGTTCTTC,CATSDSGTIYNEQFF
many,TRBD2,TRBJ2-1,TRBV28,TGTGCCAGCAGGGTCCCGGGACTAGTTAGTAATGAGCAGTTCTTC,CASRVPGLVSNEQFF
many,-,TRBJ1-1,TRBV3-1,TGTGCCAGCAGAGGACCTGGGGAAAACACTGAAGCTTTCTTT,CASRGPGENTEAFF
-,TRBD1,TRBJ1-1,TRBV18,TGTGCCAGCTCACCTCCAGACAGGGCCACTGAAGCTTTCTTT,CASSPPDRATEAFF
many,TRBD1,TRBJ2-5,TRBV5-1,TGCGCCAGCAGCTTGGGGTCGGGACAGGGCCTTGAGACCCAGTACTTC,CASSLGSGQGLETQYF
few,-,TRBJ2-1,TRBV7-3,TGTGCCAGCAGCTTAACTGAAAGCGAGCAGTTCTTC,CASSLTESEQFF
few,-,TRBJ2-3,TRBV5-1,TGCGCCAGCAGCTGGGCACCGGGGGTAGATACGCAGTATTTT,CASSWAPGVDTQYF
few,TRBD1,TRBJ1-2,TRBV7-9,TGTGCCAGCAGCCGCATCTCGACAGGGGACTATGGCTACACCTTC,CASSRISTGDYGYTF
few,-,TRBJ2-7,TRBV18,TGTGCCAGCTCACCACCGCAGGGCCGTCGCTACGAGCAGTACTTC,CASSPPQGRRYEQYF
many,TRBD1,TRBJ2-1,TRBV12-3/TRBV12-4,TGTGCCAGCAGCGGCCGGGACAGGGCGTTTGGCAATGAGCAGTTCTTC,CASSGRDRAFGNEQFF
-,-,TRBJ1-2,TRBV4-2,TGTGCCAGCAGCCAAAGGGAAGGGTGCACCTTC,CASSQREGCTF